A single TCR beta chain is shown here with its context. The CDR3 covers 14 residues. V lost 5 bases and J lost 0, with 11 bases in between. Germline CDR1 and CDR2: SQVTM and ANQGSEA. The sample belongs to a study of shared T cell receptors in the human thymus. The table came from immunoSEQ multiplex PCR; TCRdb's copy has only in-frame clones and leaves some out. The data hold about 380,000 clones, with about 95% observed a single time. The chain uses TRBV29-1 and TRBJ2-1; D might be TRBD2 (6 bases). The sequence derives from a human donor. The specimen was thymocytes. CDR3 sequence reads: CSVPSVSSYNEQFF. CDR3 in DNA: TGCAGCGTTCCTAGCGTAAGCTCCTACAATGAGCAGTTCTTC.